Presented here are 21 T cell receptor beta chains from one specimen sequenced in a study of T cell repertoires in ileal Crohn's disease. Repertoires were generated with immunoSEQ multiplex PCR, while TCRdb's copy carries only in-frame clones and drops some. This sample has 13,000 or so clones, with 87% found just once. The sequenced sample was ileal tissue. These receptors were taken from an adult with Crohn's disease.

V gene TRBV2 combines with J gene TRBJ1-1, with a possible D match to TRBD1 (6 bases). CDR1 and CDR2 (germline): SNHLY, FYNNEI. CDR3 length equals 13 residues. The ends were cut back, 6 bases at V and 3 bases at J, with 11 bases in the middle. Here the CDR3 reads CASSLQGDTEAFF. CDR3 nucleotide sequence: TGTGCCAGCAGCCTACAGGGTGACACTGAAGCTTTCTTT.

CDR3 sequence (DNA): TGTGCCAGCAGTAATCCCCTCGGGACAGGGGAAGAGCAGTACTTC. This sequence encodes CASSNPLGTGEEQYF. The genes are TRBV6-1 and TRBJ2-5; the match to TRBD1 covers 10 bases. V dropped 5 bases and J dropped 11; count of bases not matched to a gene: 14. The CDR3 loop spans 15 amino acids. The germline V gene has CDR1 MNHNS and CDR2 SASEGT.

The chain recombines TRBV19 with TRBJ2-7, with 9 bases lining up with TRBD1. From germline, CDR1 is LNHDA and CDR2 SQIVND (reference sequence). The CDR3 consists of 18 residues. With V trimmed by 3 bases and J by 5 bases, 17 bases remained unmatched. CDR3 protein: CASSIDNLKGQGKHEQYF. Written as DNA, the CDR3 is TGTGCCAGTAGTATTGATAACCTCAAAGGACAGGGGAAACACGAGCAGTACTTC. Looking up the rest from reference TRBV19 and TRBJ2-7 gives the full variable domain: DGGITQSPKYLFRKEGQNVTLSCEQNLNHDAMYWYRQDPGQGLRLIYYSQIVNDFQKGDIAEGYSVSREKKESFPLTVTSAQKNPTAFYLCASSIDNLKGQGKHEQYFGPGTRLTVT.

The chain couples TRBV4-2 to TRBJ2-5; 8 bases fit TRBD1. J lost 7 bases, V lost 5 bases, and 9 bases had no gene match. CDR1 is LGHNA, CDR2 YNFKEQ, per germline. The CDR3 spans 14 residues. CDR3 region: CASSTGQGARTQYF. In nucleotides, the CDR3 is TGTGCCAGCAGCACAGGACAGGGAGCGAGGACCCAGTACTTC.

The V call is TRBV5-1, the J call TRBJ1-2; TRBD1 aligns across 7 bases. The CDR3 consists of 15 residues. J lost 1 base, V lost 3 bases, and 6 bases had no gene match. Germline CDR1 is SGHRS and CDR2 is YFSETQ. CDR3 region: CASSSESGGNYGYTF. The CDR3 DNA sequence: TGCGCCAGCAGCTCGGAATCAGGGGGTAACTATGGCTACACCTTC.

As regards this clone: Other DNA sequences within the sample encode an identical CDR3. The gene calls are TRBV27 and TRBJ1-1; TRBD1 agrees at 9 bases. The CDR3 is made up of 17 amino acids. CDR1 is MNHEY and CDR2 is SMNVEV in the germline V gene (reference sequence). The J segment lost 3 bases and the V segment lost 2 bases, leaving 10 bases of the junction unmatched. For the CDR3, the DNA is TGTGCCAGCAGTTTAGGGACAGGGACGGGGCTGGACACTGAAGCTTTCTTT. This gives the protein CASSLGTGTGLDTEAFF.

The J gene is TRBJ1-4, the V gene TRBV23-1, with TRBD1 identical over 7 bases. TRBV23-1 is an ORF, with its function uncertain. The CDR3 runs to 14 residues. Germline trimming cut 7 bases from V and 5 bases from J; bases unmatched to any gene: 7. The CDR3 DNA sequence: TGCGCCAGCACCCAGGGACAGAGAAATGAAAAACTGTTTTTT. Protein product: CASTQGQRNEKLFF.

The V and J genes are TRBV7-9 and TRBJ2-2; a weak D match, TRBD2 (6 bases). The CDR3 covers 15 residues. V gave up 5 bases and J gave up 3 bases, with 13 bases separating them. From germline, CDR1 is SEHNR and CDR2 FQNEAQ (reference sequence). CDR3 DNA sequence: TGTGCCAGCAGCCTTTCTGGAGGGTACACCGGGGAGCTGTTTTTT. As protein: CASSLSGGYTGELFF.

V gene TRBV19 combines with J gene TRBJ1-2; the D gene is possibly TRBD1 (6 bases). V was trimmed by 5 bases and J by 2 bases, leaving 12 bases between them. Per the germline V gene, CDR1 is LNHDA and CDR2 is SQIVND (reference sequence). The CDR3 is made up of 14 amino acids. CDR3 nucleotide sequence: TGTGCCAGTAGTCTATGGACAGTGAACTATGGCTACACCTTC. It yields the protein CASSLWTVNYGYTF.

The chain is built from TRBV7-2 and TRBJ1-4; 9 bases fit TRBD1. The CDR3 totals 15 residues. Trimming at V came to 4 bases and at J to 2 bases, leaving 2 bases not matched to a gene. Germline loops: CDR1 SGHTA, CDR2 FQGNSA. Written as DNA, the CDR3 is TGTGCCAGCAGCTCAGACAGGGGGACTAATGAAAAACTGTTTTTT. Protein product: CASSSDRGTNEKLFF.

The chain's CDR3 is CAGGAGGVRRAFF. CDR3 DNA sequence: TGTGCCGGGGGGGCAGGAGGTGTTCGGCGAGCTTTCTTT. This sequence joins TRBV5-4 and TRBJ1-1; D might be TRBD1 (6 bases). Germline V gives CDR1 SGHNT, CDR2 YYREEE (reference sequence). The CDR3 extends over 13 amino acids. V lost 10 bases, J lost 10 bases, and 23 bases lay in between.

The chain carries TRBV27 and TRBJ2-7; 11 nucleotides align to TRBD1. Germline V CDR1 and CDR2: MNHEY, SMNVEV (reference sequence). V shed 2 bases, J shed 4 bases, and the junction held 4 bases outside the gene matches. The CDR3 has 15 amino acids. DNA of the CDR3: TGTGCCAGCAGTTTAACCGGGACAGGGGGGTACGAGCAGTACTTC. It encodes CASSLTGTGGYEQYF.

The chain carries TRBV5-1 and TRBJ2-1, with D possibly TRBD2 on 6 matching bases. CDR1 and CDR2 from the germline V gene are SGHRS and YFSETQ. V was pared by 0 bases and J by 1 base, with 14 bases between. CDR3 length equals 17 residues. The DNA for the CDR3 is TGCGCCAGCAGCTTGGGGCTAGCGATGAATTCCTACAATGAGCAGTTCTTC. Amino acid sequence: CASSLGLAMNSYNEQFF.

Regarding this clone: Other DNA sequences within the sample encode an identical CDR3. The chain combines TRBV28 with TRBJ1-2, with TRBD1 matching over 7 bases. The CDR3 contains 14 residues. Trimming took 5 bases from V and 4 from J; bases not matched to a gene: 7. The V gene's germline CDR1 is MDHEN and CDR2 SYDVKM. Here the CDR3 reads CASSPPGTAYGYTF. CDR3 DNA: TGTGCCAGCAGTCCACCTGGGACAGCCTATGGCTACACCTTC.

This chain joins TRBV15 and TRBJ1-2; TRBD1 might be the D (6 bases). The germline gives CDR1 LNHNV, CDR2 YYDKDF (reference sequence). This CDR3 is 13 amino acids long. V dropped 8 bases and J dropped 7 bases, with 17 bases sitting between them. CDR3 residues: CATSRGGSAGYTF. The CDR3 DNA follows: TGTGCCACCTCCAGGGGAGGGTCTGCTGGCTACACCTTC.

This chain connects TRBV25-1 to TRBJ2-1; D gene uncertain. Trimming pared 0 bases from V and 10 bases from J, leaving 10 bases between. The CDR3 loop spans 13 amino acids. Germline V gene lookup returns CDR1 MGHDK and CDR2 SYGVNS. DNA of the CDR3: TGTGCCAGCAGTGAATATGGCGGAGAGGAGCAGTTCTTC. This translates into CASSEYGGEEQFF.

The gene calls are TRBV5-1 and TRBJ2-2; weak D call: TRBD1 (5 bases). Trimming shortened V by 2 bases and J by 4 bases, and 9 bases separated the two germline ends. The CDR3 is 14 residues long. In germline, CDR1 is SGHRS, CDR2 YFSETQ. CDR3 residues: CASSFQGATGELFF. CDR3 DNA: TGCGCCAGCAGCTTCCAGGGTGCCACCGGGGAGCTGTTTTTT.

The J gene is TRBJ1-4, the V gene TRBV7-9, with a possible D match to TRBD1 (5 bases). Germline V gene data show CDR1 as SEHNR and CDR2 as FQNEAQ (reference sequence). This CDR3 region has 13 residues. The germline V and J ends were trimmed by 1 base and 5 bases, with 5 bases remaining between them. The CDR3: CASSLGTNEKLFF. The CDR3 DNA follows: TGTGCCAGCAGCTTAGGGACAAATGAAAAACTGTTTTTT.

The V and J genes are TRBV9 and TRBJ2-3; 9 bases line up with TRBD2. Germline V gene sequence: CDR1 SGDLS, CDR2 YYNGEE. There are 15 residues in the CDR3. The junction had 0 bases not matched to a gene; V was cut back by 1 base and J by 0 bases. The CDR3 is CASSVTSGSTDTQYF. The CDR3 DNA reads as TGTGCCAGCAGCGTAACTAGCGGGAGCACAGATACGCAGTATTTT.

CDR3 sequence reads: CASSPWTGGEGSYNEQFF. Written as DNA, the CDR3 is TGTGCCAGCAGCCCCTGGACAGGGGGCGAGGGCTCCTACAATGAGCAGTTCTTC. This sequence joins TRBV13 and TRBJ2-1, with 11 bases identical to TRBD1. The CDR3 runs 18 residues. CDR1 is PRHDT, CDR2 FYEKMQ, per germline (reference sequence). V was clipped by 5 bases and J by 0 bases; unmatched bases: 9.

The J gene is TRBJ1-5, the V gene TRBV4-2; D is perhaps TRBD1 (5 bases). This CDR3 region has 17 residues. Germline V gives CDR1 LGHNA, CDR2 YNFKEQ. V lost 1 base and J lost 0, with 13 bases in between. CDR3 protein: CASSQGGRGFSNQPQHF. The CDR3 DNA follows: TGTGCCAGCAGCCAAGGGGGGAGGGGATTTAGCAATCAGCCCCAGCATTTT.